This T cell receptor beta chain comes out of a study of response to subunit inactivated influenza vaccine. Study outcomes and limitations: Every seasonal influenza vaccination brings in few new T cells, the authors suggested.

As for this clonotype: Its antigen is not known.

Germline assignment: CDR1 DFQATT and CDR2 SNEGSKA (reference sequence). The trim removed 0 bases at V and 4 bases at J, leaving 5 bases unmatched. CDR3 length: 16 amino acids. TCRdb used MiXCR to reprocess the RT-PCR reads, holding one entry per CDR3 protein. The sample records 450,000 to 550,000 distinct CDR3 sequences, 25% being singletons. This rearrangement joins TRBV20-1 to TRBJ2-1; 11 positions agree with TRBD2. This TCR derives from a man aged 50 to 60 who received an inactivated influenza vaccine. The source was CD4+ T cells sorted from PBMCs, collected 4 to 6 days after vaccination. The CDR3 protein is CSARDPGTSGYNEQFF. In nucleotides, the CDR3 is TGCAGTGCTAGAGATCCCGGGACTAGCGGTTACAATGAGCAGTTCTTC.